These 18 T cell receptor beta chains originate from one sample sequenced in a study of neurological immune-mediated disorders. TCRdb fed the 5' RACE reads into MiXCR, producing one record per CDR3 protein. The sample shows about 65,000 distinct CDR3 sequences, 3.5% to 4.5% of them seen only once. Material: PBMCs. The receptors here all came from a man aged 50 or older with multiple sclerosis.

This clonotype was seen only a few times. CDR3 nucleotides: TGTGCCAGCAGACCCGGGACAGGGGCGAACTCCTACGAGCAGTACGTC. It encodes CASRPGTGANSYEQYV. V usage is TRBV28 and J usage is TRBJ2-7, with TRBD1 matching 10 bases. The germline CDR1 and CDR2 sequences are MDHEN and SYDVKM. V shed 6 bases and J 0 bases; nucleotides not matched to a gene: 8. CDR3 length: 16 amino acids.

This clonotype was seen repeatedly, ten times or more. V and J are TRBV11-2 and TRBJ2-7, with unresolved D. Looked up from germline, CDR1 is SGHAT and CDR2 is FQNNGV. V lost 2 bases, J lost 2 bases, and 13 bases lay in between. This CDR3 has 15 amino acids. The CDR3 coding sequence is TGTGCCAGCAGCTTAACGGTGGCAGCGACCTACGAGCAGTACGTC. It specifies CASSLTVAATYEQYV.

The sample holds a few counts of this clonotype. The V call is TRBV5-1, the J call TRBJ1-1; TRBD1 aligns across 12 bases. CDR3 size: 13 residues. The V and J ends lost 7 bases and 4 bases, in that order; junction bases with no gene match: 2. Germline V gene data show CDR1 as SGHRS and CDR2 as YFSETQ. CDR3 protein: CASGTGGTTEAFF. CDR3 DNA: TGCGCCAGCGGGACAGGGGGCACCACTGAAGCTTTCTTT.

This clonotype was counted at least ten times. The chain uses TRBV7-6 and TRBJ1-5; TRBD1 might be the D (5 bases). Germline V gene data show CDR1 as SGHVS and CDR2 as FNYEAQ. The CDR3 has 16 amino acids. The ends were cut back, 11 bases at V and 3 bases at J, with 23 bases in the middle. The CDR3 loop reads CAGLLGGQGDNQPQHF. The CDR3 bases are TGTGCCGGCCTATTGGGTGGGCAGGGAGACAATCAGCCCCAGCATTTT.

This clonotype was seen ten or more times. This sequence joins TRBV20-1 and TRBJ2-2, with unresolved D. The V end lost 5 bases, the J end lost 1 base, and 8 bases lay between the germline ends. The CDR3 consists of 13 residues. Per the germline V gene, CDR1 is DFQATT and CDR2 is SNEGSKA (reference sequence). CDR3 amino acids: CSAAYRNTGELFF. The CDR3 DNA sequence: TGCAGTGCTGCCTACAGGAACACCGGGGAGCTGTTTTTT.

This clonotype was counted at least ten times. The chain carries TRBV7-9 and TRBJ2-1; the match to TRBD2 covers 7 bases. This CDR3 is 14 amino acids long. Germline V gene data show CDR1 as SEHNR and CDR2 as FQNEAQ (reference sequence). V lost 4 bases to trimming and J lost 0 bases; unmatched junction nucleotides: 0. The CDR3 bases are TGTGCCAGCAGCTCTAGCGGCTCCTACAATGAGCAGTTCTTC. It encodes CASSSSGSYNEQFF.

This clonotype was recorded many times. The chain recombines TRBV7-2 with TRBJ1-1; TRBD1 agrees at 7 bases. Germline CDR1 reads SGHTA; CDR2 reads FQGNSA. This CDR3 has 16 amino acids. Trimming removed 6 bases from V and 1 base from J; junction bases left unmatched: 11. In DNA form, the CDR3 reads TGTGCCAGCAGACGAGGAGCAGGGGGAAGGAACACTGAAGCTTTCTTT. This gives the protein CASRRGAGGRNTEAFF.

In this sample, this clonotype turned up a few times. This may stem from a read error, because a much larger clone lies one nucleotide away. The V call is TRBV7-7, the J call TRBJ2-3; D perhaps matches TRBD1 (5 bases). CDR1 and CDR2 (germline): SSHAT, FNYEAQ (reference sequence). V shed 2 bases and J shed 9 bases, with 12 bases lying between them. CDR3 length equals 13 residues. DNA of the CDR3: TGTGCCAGCAGCTTAAAGGACATGGCAACGCAGTATTTT. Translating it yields CASSLKDMATQYF.

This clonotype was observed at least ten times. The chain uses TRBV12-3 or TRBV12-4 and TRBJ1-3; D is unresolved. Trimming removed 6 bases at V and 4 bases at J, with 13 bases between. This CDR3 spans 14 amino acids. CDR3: CASRAKLGGNTIYF. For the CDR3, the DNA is TGTGCCAGCAGGGCCAAGCTGGGAGGAAACACCATATATTTT.

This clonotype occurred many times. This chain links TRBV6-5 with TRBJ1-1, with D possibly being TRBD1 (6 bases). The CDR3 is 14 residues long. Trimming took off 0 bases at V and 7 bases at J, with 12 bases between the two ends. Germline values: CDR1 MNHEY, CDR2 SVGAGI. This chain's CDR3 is CASSYSYRQVEAFF. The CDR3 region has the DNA TGTGCCAGCAGTTACTCATACCGACAGGTTGAAGCTTTCTTT.

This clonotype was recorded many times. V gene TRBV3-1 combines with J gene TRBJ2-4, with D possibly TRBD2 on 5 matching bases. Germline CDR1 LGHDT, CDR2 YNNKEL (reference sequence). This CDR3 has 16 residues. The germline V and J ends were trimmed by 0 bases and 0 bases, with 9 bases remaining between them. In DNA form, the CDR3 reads TGTGCCAGCAGCCAAGAGCTCGGACTAGCCAAAAACATTCAGTACTTC. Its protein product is CASSQELGLAKNIQYF.

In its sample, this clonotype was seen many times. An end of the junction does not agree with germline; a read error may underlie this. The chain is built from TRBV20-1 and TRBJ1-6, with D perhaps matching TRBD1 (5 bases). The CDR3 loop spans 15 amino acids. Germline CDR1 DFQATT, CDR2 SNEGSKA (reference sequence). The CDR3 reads CSARAGGRLHSPLNF. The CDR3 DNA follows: TGCAGTGCTAGAGCCGGGGGGAGACTCCATTCACCCCTCAACTTT.

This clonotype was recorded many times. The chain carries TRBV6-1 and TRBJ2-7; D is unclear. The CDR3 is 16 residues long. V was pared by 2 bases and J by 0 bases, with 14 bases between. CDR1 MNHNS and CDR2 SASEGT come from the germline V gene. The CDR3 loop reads CASSEFGERSSYEQYF. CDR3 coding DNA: TGTGCCAGCAGTGAATTTGGGGAAAGAAGCTCCTACGAGCAGTACTTC.

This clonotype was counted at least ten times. CDR3 protein: CASSLTRTSGFSSSYNEQFF. CDR3 coding DNA: TGTGCCAGCAGTTTAACTCGGACTAGCGGGTTTTCGAGCTCCTACAATGAGCAGTTCTTC. The rearrangement links TRBV12-3 or TRBV12-4 to TRBJ2-1; 11 bases are a match to TRBD2. The V gene end was trimmed by 2 bases and the J gene end by 0 bases; junction bases not matched to a gene: 12. This CDR3 is built from 20 residues.

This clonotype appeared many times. CDR3 coding DNA: TGTGCCAGCAGCTTCTCAGGACAGGCCCATTCACCCCTCCACTTT. Translation gives CASSFSGQAHSPLHF. This rearrangement joins TRBV7-8 to TRBJ1-6; 7 bases agree with TRBD1. From germline, CDR1 is SGHVS and CDR2 FQNEAQ. The CDR3 totals 15 residues. The V and J ends lost 3 bases and 8 bases, in that order; junction bases with no gene match: 7.

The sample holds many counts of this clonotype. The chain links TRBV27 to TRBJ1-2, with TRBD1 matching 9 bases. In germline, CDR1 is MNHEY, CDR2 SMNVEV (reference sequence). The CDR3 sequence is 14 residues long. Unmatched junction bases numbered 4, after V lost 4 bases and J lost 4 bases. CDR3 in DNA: TGTGCCAGCAGTTGGACAGGGGTGGGCTATGGCTACACCTTC. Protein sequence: CASSWTGVGYGYTF.

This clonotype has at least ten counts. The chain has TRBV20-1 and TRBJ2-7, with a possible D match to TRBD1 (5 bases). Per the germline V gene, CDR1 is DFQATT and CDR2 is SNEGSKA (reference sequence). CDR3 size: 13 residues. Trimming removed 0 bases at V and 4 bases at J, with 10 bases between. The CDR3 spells CSARDTGKYEQYF. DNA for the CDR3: TGCAGTGCTAGAGATACAGGAAAGTACGAGCAGTACTTC.

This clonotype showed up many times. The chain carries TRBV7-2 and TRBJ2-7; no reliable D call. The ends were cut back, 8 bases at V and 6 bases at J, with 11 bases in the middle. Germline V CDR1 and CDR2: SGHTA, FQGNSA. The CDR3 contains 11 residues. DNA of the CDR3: TGTGCCAGCGGTCATACTTCCGAGCAGTACTTC. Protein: CASGHTSEQYF. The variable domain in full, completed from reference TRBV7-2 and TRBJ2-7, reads GAGVSQSPSNKVTEKGKDVELRCDPISGHTALYWYRQSLGQGLEFLIYFQGNSAPDKSGLPSDRFSAERTGGSVSTLTIQRTQQEDSAVYLCASGHTSEQYFGPGTRLTVT.